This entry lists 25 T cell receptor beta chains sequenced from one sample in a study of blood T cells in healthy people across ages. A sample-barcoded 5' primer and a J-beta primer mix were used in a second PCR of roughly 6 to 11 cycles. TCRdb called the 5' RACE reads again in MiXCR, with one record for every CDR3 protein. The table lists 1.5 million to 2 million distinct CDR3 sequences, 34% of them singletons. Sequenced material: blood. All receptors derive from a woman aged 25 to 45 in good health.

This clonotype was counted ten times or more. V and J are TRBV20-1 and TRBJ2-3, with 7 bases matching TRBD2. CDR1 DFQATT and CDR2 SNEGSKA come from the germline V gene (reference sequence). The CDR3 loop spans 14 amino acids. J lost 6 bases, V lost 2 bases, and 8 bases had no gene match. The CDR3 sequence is CSARSHRDYDTQYF. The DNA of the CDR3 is TGCAGTGCTAGATCGCACCGGGACTACGATACGCAGTATTTT.

The DNA of the CDR3 is TGTGCCTGCAAGACGGGTGATAGCTCCTACGAGCAGTACTTC. This codes for CACKTGDSSYEQYF. V gene TRBV4-2 combines with J gene TRBJ2-7; D is undetermined. Germline V lookup: CDR1 LGHNA, CDR2 YNFKEQ. Trimming shortened V by 11 bases and J by 0 bases, and 17 bases separated the two germline ends. This CDR3 is built from 14 residues.

The DNA of the CDR3 is TGTGCCAGCAGTGAGGGCAGAGTGAACACTGAAGCTTTCTTT. It codes for CASSEGRVNTEAFF. The genes are TRBV2 and TRBJ1-1; D gene uncertain. V was shortened by 3 bases and J by 0 bases, with 8 bases between the two germline ends. The CDR3 runs to 14 residues. Germline V gene lookup returns CDR1 SNHLY and CDR2 FYNNEI.

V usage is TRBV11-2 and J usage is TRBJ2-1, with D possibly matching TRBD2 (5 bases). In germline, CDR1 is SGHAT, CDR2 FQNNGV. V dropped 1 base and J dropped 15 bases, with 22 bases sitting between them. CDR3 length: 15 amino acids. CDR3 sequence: CASSLVYTRVFQPFF. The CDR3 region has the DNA TGTGCCAGCAGCTTAGTATACACGAGGGTTTTTCAACCGTTCTTC.

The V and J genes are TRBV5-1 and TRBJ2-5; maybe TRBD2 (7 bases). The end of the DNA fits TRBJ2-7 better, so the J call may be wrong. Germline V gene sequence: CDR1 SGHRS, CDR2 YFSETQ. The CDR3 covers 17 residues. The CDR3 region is CASSRGGLADGDYEQYF. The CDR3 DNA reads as TGCGCCAGCAGCCGAGGGGGGCTAGCGGATGGGGACTACGAGCAGTACTTC.

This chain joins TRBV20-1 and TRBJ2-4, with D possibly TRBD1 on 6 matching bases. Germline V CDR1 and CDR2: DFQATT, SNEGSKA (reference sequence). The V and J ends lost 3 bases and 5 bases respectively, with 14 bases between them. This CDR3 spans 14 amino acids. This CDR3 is CSARVLAGENIQYF. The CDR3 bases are TGCAGTGCTAGGGTACTTGCAGGGGAAAACATTCAGTACTTC.

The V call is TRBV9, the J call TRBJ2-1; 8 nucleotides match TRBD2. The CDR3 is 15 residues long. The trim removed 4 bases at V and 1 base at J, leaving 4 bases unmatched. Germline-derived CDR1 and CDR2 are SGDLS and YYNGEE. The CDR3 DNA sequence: TGTGCCAGCAGCCCGAAGCGGGGGTCCTACAATGAGCAGTTCTTC. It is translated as CASSPKRGSYNEQFF.

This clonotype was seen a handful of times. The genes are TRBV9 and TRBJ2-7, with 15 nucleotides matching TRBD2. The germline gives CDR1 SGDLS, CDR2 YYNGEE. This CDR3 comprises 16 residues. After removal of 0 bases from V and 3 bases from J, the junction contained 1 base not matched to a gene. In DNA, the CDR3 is TGTGCCAGCAGCGTAGGGACTAGCGGGGGGGTCTACGAGCAGTACTTC. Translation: CASSVGTSGGVYEQYF.

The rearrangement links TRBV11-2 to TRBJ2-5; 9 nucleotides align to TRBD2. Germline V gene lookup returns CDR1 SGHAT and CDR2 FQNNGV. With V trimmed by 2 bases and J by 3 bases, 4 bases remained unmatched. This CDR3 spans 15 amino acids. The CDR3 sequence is CASSLMGLAKETQYF. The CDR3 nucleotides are TGTGCCAGCAGCTTAATGGGACTAGCAAAAGAGACCCAGTACTTC. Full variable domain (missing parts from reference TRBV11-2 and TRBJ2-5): EAGVAQSPRYKIIEKRQSVAFWCNPISGHATLYWYQQILGQGPKLLIQFQNNGVVDDSQLPKDRFSAERLKGVDSTLKIQPAKLEDSAVYLCASSLMGLAKETQYFGPGTRLLVL.

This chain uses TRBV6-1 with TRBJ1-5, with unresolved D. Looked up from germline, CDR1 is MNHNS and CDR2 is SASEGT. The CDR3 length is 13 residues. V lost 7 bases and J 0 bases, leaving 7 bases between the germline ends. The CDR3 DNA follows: TGTGCCAGCACTACCCATAGCAATCAGCCCCAGCATTTT. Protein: CASTTHSNQPQHF.

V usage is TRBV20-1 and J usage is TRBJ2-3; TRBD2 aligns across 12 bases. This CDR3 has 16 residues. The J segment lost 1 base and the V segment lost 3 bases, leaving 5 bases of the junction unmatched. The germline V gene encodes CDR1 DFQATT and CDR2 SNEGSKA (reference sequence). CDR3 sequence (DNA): TGCAGTGCTAGCGACCGACTAGCGGGGGGCACAGATACGCAGTATTTT. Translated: CSASDRLAGGTDTQYF.

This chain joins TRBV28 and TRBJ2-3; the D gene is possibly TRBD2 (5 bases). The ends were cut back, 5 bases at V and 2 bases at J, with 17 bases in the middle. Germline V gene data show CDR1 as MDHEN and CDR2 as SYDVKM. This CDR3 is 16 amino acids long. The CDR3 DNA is TGTGCCAGCAGTCGAGGGATCATTAGCTCCACAGATACGCAGTATTTT. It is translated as CASSRGIISSTDTQYF.

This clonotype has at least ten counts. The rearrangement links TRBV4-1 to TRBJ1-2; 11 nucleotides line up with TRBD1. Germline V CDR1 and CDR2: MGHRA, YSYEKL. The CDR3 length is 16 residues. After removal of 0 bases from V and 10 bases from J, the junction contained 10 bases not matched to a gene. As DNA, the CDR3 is TGCGCCAGCAGCCAAGATCGGGACAGGGGGTTTACCGACTACACCTTC. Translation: CASSQDRDRGFTDYTF.

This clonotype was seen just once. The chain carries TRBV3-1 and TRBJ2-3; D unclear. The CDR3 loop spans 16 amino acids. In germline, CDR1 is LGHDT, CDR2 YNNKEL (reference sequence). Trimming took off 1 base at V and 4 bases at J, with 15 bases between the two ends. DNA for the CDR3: TGTGCCAGCAGCCAAGGTGCAGGATCGATGGCAGATACGCAGTATTTT. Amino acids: CASSQGAGSMADTQYF.

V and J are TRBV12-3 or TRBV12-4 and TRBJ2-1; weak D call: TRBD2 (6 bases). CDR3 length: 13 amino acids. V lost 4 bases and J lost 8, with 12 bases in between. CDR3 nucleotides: TGTGCCAGCAGTTCACCCCCGGGGGATGAGCAGTTCTTC. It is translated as CASSSPPGDEQFF.

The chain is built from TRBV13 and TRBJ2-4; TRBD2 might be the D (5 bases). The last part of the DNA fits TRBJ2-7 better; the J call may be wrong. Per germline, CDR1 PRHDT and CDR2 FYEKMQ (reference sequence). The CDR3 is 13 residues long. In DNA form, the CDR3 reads TGTGCCAGCAACCGAGGGTTAATCTACGAGCAGTACTTC. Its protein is CASNRGLIYEQYF.

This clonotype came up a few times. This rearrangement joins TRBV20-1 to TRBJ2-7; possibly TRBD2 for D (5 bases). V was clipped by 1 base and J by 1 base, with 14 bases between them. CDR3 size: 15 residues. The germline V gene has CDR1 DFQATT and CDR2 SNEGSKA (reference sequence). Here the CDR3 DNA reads TGCAGTGCTAGAGGTGGAGGTATTAAATCCTACGAGCAGTACTTC. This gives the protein CSARGGGIKSYEQYF.

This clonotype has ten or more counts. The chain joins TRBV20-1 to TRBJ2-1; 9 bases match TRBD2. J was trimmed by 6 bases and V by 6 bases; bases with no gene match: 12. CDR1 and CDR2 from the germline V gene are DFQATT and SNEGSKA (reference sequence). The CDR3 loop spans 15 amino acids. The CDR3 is CSASHQRGAANEQFF. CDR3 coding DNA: TGCAGTGCGTCCCATCAGCGGGGGGCCGCCAATGAGCAGTTCTTC.

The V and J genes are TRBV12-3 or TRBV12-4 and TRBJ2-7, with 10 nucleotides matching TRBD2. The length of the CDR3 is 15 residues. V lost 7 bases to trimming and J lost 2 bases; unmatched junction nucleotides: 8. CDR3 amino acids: CASTDSGGLTYEQYF. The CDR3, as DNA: TGTGCCAGCACCGATAGCGGGGGGCTCACCTACGAGCAGTACTTC.

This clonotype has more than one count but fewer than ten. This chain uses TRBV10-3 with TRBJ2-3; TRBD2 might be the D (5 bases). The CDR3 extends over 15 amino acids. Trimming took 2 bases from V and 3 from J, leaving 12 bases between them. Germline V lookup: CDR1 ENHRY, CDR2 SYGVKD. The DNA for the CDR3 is TGTGCCATCAGTGAGGTGAGGGTGGGGACAGATACGCAGTATTTT. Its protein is CAISEVRVGTDTQYF.

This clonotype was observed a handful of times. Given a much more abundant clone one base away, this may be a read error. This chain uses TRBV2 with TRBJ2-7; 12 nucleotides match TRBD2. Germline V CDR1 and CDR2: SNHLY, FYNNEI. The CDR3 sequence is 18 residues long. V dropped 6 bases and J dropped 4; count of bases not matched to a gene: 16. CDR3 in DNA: TGTGCCAGCAGCAAAAAACCGGGACTAGCGGGTCGATGGTACGAGCAGTACTTC. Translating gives CASSKKPGLAGRWYEQYF.

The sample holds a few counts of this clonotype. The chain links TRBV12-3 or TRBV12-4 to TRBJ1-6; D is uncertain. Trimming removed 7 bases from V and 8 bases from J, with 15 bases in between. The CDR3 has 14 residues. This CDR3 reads CASTTTPPDSPLHF. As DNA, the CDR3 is TGTGCCAGCACCACGACACCGCCCGATTCACCCCTCCACTTT.

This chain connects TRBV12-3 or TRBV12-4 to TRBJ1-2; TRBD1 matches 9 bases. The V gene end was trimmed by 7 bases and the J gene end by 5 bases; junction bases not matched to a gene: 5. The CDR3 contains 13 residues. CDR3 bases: TGTGCCAGCAACTCCGGGACAGGGTATGGCTACACCTTC. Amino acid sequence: CASNSGTGYGYTF.

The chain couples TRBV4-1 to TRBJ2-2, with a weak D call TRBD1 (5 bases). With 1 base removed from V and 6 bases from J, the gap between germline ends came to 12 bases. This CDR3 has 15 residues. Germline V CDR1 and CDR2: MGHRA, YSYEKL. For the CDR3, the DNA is TGCGCCAGCAGCCAAGTAGATAGGGGTTCCGGGGAGCTGTTTTTT. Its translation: CASSQVDRGSGELFF.

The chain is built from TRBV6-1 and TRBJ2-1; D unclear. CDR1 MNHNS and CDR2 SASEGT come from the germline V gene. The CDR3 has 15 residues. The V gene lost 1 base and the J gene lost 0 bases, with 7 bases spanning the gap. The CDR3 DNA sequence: TGTGCCAGCAGTGAAGTGGCACACTCCTACAATGAGCAGTTCTTC. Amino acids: CASSEVAHSYNEQFF.